This TCR beta chain was identified during a study of shared clonotypes between healthy human individuals. Turning to the study itself: Three plates each covered CD4 naive and memory; CD8 naive two, CD8 memory one. Overall study findings and caveats: Sampling used blood alone; tissue repertoires probably differ. Sequencing depth was a factor that was expected to affect clonotype sharing among donors.

The CDR3 has 11 amino acids. Germline lookup yields CDR1 SNHLY and CDR2 FYNNEI. An approximately 220 ng quantity of DNA, about 30,000 T cell genomes, went into the sorted-subset replicate PCRs. Assay: immunoSEQ multiplex PCR; the TCRdb copy retains only in-frame clones and omits some. In the table there are around 1.1 million clones, 60% to 85% of which are singletons. Comments on this clone: Its antigen is still unknown. One end of the junction is discordant with germline, which a read error may explain.

V usage is TRBV2 and J usage is TRBJ2-7; possible D gene TRBD2, 6 bases. Sequences were obtained from memory CD4+ T cells from PBMCs. The subset was: CD45RA-negative fraction. The clonotype originates from a man aged 18-30 years in good health. Some clones in this sample may be carry-over from other donors' samples. In nucleotides, the CDR3 is TGTGCCAGCAGTGAAACGGTGGGAGGAAAATTC. This codes for CASSETVGGKF.